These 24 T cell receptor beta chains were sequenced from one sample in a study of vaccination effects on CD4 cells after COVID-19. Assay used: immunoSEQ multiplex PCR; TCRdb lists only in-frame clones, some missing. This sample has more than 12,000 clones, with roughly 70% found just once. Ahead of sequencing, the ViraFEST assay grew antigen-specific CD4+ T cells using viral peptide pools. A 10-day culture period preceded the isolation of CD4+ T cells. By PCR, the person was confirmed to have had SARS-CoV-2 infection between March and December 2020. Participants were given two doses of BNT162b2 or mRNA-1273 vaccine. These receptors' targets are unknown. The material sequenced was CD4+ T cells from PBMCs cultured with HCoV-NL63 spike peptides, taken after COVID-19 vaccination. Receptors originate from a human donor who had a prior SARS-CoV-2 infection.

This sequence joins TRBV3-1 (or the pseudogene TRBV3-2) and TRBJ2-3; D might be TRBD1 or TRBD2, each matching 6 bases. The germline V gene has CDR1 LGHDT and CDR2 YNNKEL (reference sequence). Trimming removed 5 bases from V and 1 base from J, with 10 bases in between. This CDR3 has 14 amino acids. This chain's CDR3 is CASSYRGGTDTQYF. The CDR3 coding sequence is TGTGCCAGCAGCTATAGGGGGGGCACAGATACGCAGTATTTT.

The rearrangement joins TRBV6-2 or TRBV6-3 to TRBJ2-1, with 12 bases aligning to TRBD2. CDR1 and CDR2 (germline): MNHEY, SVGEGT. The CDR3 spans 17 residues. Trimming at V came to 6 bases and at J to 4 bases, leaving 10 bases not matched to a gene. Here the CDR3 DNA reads TGTGCCAGCAGCCGATTCCCGACTAGCGGGAGTTACAATGAGCAGTTCTTC. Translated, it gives CASSRFPTSGSYNEQFF.

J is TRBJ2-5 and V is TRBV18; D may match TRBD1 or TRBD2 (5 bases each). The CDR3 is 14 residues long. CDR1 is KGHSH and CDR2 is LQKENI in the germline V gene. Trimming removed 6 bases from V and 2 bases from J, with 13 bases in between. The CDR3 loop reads CASSLPGPQETQYF. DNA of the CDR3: TGTGCCAGCTCGCTCCCGGGACCTCAAGAGACCCAGTACTTC. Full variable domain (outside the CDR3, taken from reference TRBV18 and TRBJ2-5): NAGVMQNPRHLVRRRGQEARLRCSPMKGHSHVYWYRQLPEEGLKFMVYLQKENIIDESGMPKERFSAEFPKEGPSILRIQQVVRGDSAAYFCASSLPGPQETQYFGPGTRLLVL.

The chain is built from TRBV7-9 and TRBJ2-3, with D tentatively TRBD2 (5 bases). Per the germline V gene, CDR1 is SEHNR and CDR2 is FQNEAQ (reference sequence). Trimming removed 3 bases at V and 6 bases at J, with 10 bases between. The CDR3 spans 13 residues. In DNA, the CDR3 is TGTGCCAGCAGCTTCCGGGGATCGGATACGCAGTATTTT. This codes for CASSFRGSDTQYF. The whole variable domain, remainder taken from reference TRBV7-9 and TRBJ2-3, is DTGVSQNPRHKITKRGQNVTFRCDPISEHNRLYWYRQTLGQGPEFLTYFQNEAQLEKSRLLSDRFSAERPKGSFSTLEIQRTEQGDSAMYLCASSFRGSDTQYFGPGTRLTVL.

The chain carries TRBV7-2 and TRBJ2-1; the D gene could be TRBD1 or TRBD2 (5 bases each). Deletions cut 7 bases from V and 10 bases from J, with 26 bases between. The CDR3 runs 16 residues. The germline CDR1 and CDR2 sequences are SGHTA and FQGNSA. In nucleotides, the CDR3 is TGTGCCAGCACCCACAGTGGGGCTAGAGGGTTGTTAGAGCAGTTCTTC. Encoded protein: CASTHSGARGLLEQFF.

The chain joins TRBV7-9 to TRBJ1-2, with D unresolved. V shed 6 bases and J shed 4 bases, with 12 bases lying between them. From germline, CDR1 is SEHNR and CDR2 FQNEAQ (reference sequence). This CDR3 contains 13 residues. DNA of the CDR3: TGTGCCAGCAGTACGGCCCTCATCTATGGCTACACCTTC. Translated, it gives CASSTALIYGYTF.

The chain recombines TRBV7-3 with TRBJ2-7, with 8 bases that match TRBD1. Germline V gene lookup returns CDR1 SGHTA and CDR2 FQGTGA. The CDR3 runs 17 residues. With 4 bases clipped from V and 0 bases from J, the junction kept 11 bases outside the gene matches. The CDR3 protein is CASSWGQDLASSYEQYF. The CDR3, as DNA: TGTGCCAGCAGCTGGGGACAGGATTTAGCGTCCTCCTACGAGCAGTACTTC.

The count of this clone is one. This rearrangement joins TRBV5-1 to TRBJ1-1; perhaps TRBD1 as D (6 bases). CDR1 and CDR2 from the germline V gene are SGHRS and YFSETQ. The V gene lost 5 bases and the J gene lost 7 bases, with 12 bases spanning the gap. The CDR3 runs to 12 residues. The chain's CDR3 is CASRERTDEAFF. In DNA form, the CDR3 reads TGCGCCAGCAGGGAACGGACAGATGAAGCTTTCTTT.

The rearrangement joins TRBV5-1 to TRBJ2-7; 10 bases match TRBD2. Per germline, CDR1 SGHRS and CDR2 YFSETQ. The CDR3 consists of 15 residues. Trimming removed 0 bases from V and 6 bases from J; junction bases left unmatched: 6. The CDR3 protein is CASSLDGSGRSEQYF. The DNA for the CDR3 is TGCGCCAGCAGCTTGGATGGTAGCGGGAGGTCCGAGCAGTACTTC.

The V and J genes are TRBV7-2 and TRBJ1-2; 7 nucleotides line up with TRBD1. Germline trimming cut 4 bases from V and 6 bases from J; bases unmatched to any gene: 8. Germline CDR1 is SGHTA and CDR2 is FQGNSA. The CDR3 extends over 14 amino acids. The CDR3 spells CASSSTGIFHGYTF. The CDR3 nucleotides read TGTGCCAGCAGCTCGACAGGGATTTTCCATGGCTACACCTTC.

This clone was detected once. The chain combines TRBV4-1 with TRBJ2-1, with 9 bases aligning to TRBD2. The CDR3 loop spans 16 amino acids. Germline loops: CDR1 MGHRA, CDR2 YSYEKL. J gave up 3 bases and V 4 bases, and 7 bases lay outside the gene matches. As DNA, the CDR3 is TGCGCCAGCAGCCGAATACTAGCGGGTAACTACAATGAGCAGTTCTTC. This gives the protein CASSRILAGNYNEQFF.

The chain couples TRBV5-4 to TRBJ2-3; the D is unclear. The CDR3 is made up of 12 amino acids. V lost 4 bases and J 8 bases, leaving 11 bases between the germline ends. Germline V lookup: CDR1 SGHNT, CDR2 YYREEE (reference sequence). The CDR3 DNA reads TGTGCCAGCAGCGTGGACGGACGTACGCAGTATTTT. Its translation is CASSVDGRTQYF.

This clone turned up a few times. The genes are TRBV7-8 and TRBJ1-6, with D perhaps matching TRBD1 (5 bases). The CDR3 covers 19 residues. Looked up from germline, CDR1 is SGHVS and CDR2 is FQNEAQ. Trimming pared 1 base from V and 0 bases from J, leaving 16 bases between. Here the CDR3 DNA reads TGTGCCAGCAGCTTAGGGCCTGGGGGGGGATTCTCCTATAATTCACCCCTCCACTTT. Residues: CASSLGPGGGFSYNSPLHF. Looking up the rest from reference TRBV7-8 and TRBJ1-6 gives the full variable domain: GAGVSQSPRYKVAKRGQDVALRCDPISGHVSLFWYQQALGQGPEFLTYFQNEAQLDKSGLPSDRFFAERPEGSVSTLKIQRTQQEDSAVYLCASSLGPGGGFSYNSPLHFGNGTRLTVT.

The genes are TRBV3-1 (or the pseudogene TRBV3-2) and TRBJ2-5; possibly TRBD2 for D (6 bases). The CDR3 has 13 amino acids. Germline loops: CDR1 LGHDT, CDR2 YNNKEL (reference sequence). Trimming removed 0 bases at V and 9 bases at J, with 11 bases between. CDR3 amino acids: CASSQELAGPQYF. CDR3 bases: TGTGCCAGCAGCCAAGAACTAGCAGGCCCCCAGTACTTC.

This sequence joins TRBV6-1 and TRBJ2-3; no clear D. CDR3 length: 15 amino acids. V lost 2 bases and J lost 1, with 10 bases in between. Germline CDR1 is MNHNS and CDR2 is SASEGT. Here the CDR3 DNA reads TGTGCCAGCAGTGAATACAACTTACGCACAGATACGCAGTATTTT. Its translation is CASSEYNLRTDTQYF.

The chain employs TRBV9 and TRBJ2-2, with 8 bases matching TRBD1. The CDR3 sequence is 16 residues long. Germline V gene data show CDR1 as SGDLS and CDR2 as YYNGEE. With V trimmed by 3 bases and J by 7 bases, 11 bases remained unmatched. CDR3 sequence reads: CASSAAGQGRIGELFF. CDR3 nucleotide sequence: TGTGCCAGCAGCGCGGCTGGACAGGGTCGAATCGGGGAGCTGTTTTTT.

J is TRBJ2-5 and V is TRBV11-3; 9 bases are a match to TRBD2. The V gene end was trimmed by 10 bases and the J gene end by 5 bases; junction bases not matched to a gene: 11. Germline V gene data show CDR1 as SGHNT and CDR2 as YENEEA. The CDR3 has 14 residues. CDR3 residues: CATAGGQAKETQYF. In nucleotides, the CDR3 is TGTGCCACTGCGGGGGGGCAGGCCAAGGAGACCCAGTACTTC.

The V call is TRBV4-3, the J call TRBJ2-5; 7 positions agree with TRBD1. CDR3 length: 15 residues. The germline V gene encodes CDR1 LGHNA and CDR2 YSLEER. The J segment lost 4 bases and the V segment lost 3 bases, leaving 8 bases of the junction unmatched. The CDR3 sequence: CASSQTLGDRETQYF. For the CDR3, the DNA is TGCGCCAGCAGCCAGACCTTAGGGGACAGAGAGACCCAGTACTTC.

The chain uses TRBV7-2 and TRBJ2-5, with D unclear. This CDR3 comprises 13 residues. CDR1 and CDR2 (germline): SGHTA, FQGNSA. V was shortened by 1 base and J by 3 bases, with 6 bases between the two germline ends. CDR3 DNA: TGTGCCAGCAGCTTAGAAAGGGAAGAGACCCAGTACTTC. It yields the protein CASSLEREETQYF. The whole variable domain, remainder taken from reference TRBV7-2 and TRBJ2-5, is GAGVSQSPSNKVTEKGKDVELRCDPISGHTALYWYRQSLGQGLEFLIYFQGNSAPDKSGLPSDRFSAERTGGSVSTLTIQRTQQEDSAVYLCASSLEREETQYFGPGTRLLVL.

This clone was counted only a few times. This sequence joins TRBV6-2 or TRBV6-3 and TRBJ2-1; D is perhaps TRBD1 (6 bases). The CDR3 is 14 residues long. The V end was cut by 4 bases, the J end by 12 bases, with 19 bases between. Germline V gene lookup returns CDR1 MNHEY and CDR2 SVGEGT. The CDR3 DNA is TGTGCCAGCAGTTTGAGGACAGACGAATGGTGGCAGTTCTTC. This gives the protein CASSLRTDEWWQFF.

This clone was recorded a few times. For the CDR3, the DNA is TGTGCCTGGTCGACAGATCATGAAAAACTGTTTTTT. Its protein is CAWSTDHEKLFF. This rearrangement joins TRBV30 to TRBJ1-4; D may be TRBD1 (5 bases). Germline loops: CDR1 GTSNPN, CDR2 SVGIG (reference sequence). Trimming took 5 bases from V and 6 from J, leaving 10 bases between them. The length of the CDR3 is 12 residues.

The CDR3, as DNA: TGTGCCAGCAGTCCTCAGGGACTAGCGGGGGGCACAGATACGCAGTATTTT. It codes for CASSPQGLAGGTDTQYF. V gene TRBV6-6 combines with J gene TRBJ2-3; TRBD2 aligns across 14 bases. Germline assignment: CDR1 MNHNY and CDR2 SVGAGI (reference sequence). Trimming at V came to 5 bases and at J to 1 base, leaving 5 bases not matched to a gene. This CDR3 contains 17 residues.

The CDR3 loop reads CASSVGSGQDTQYF. CDR3 DNA: TGTGCCAGCAGCGTAGGAAGCGGGCAAGATACGCAGTATTTT. This chain uses TRBV9 with TRBJ2-3; TRBD2 might be the D (6 bases). The CDR3 extends over 14 amino acids. Germline V CDR1 and CDR2: SGDLS, YYNGEE. Trimming shortened V by 0 bases and J by 5 bases, and 10 bases separated the two germline ends.

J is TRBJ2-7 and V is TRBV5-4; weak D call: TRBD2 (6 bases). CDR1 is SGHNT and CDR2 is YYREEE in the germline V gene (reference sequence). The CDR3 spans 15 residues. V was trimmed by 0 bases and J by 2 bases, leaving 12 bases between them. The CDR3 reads CASSLVSGSTYEQYF. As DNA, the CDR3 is TGTGCCAGCAGCTTGGTATCCGGGAGCACCTACGAGCAGTACTTC.